The 14 T cell receptor beta chains below come from one sample, sequenced in a study of response to subunit inactivated influenza vaccine. TCRdb called the RT-PCR reads again in MiXCR, with one record for every CDR3 protein. The table records about 190,000 distinct CDR3 sequences, approximately 15% of them present only once. The source material was CD8+ T cells sorted from PBMCs, sampled 5 days after vaccination. The receptors were gathered from a man aged 45-65 years who received an inactivated influenza vaccine.

This chain connects TRBV7-6 to TRBJ2-3, with 9 bases identical to TRBD2. The CDR3 spans 16 residues. V dropped 2 bases and J dropped 5; count of bases not matched to a gene: 8. The germline V gene has CDR1 SGHVS and CDR2 FNYEAQ. The CDR3 protein is CASSLTAGGGEDTQYF. CDR3 in DNA: TGTGCCAGCAGCTTAACAGCGGGGGGCGGTGAAGATACGCAGTATTTT.

This clonotype has a handful of counts. The chain is built from TRBV6-2 or TRBV6-3 and TRBJ2-7; TRBD2 is a possible D gene (6 bases). The germline V gene has CDR1 MNHEY and CDR2 SVGEGT. The CDR3 runs to 15 residues. Trimming took 10 bases from V and 6 from J, leaving 25 bases between them. CDR3 sequence reads: CAIQTGLPFLSEQYF. The CDR3 region has the DNA TGTGCCATCCAGACGGGACTCCCATTTCTCTCCGAGCAGTACTTC.

This clonotype was counted at least ten times. The V and J genes are TRBV5-1 and TRBJ2-7; D is unclear. CDR1 SGHRS and CDR2 YFSETQ come from the germline V gene. The CDR3 covers 13 residues. Trimming left V 5 bases short and J 0 bases short, with 9 bases between. CDR3 DNA: TGCGCCAGCAGGGTTTCGGACTCCTACGAGCAGTACTTC. Translated, it gives CASRVSDSYEQYF.

The chain recombines TRBV12-3 or TRBV12-4 with TRBJ1-2; no clear D gene. The CDR3 spans 15 residues. Trimming took 6 bases from V and 0 from J, leaving 14 bases between them. The CDR3 is CASSDFRFTNYGYTF. The CDR3 DNA is TGTGCCAGCAGCGACTTTCGGTTTACTAACTATGGCTACACCTTC.

This clonotype was recorded a few times. V usage is TRBV5-6 and J usage is TRBJ2-1; TRBD2 matches 8 bases. Germline V CDR1 and CDR2: SGHDT, YYEEEE. This CDR3 has 15 amino acids. Trimming took 4 bases from V and 3 from J; bases not matched to a gene: 6. CDR3 nucleotide sequence: TGTGCCAGCAGCGGGAGCGGGAGTGGCTACAATGAGCAGTTCTTC. Translation: CASSGSGSGYNEQFF.

This clonotype turned up a few times. This chain uses TRBV27 with TRBJ2-1, with TRBD2 identical over 11 bases. CDR3 length: 15 amino acids. Per germline, CDR1 MNHEY and CDR2 SMNVEV (reference sequence). Germline trimming cut 7 bases from V and 8 bases from J; bases unmatched to any gene: 10. The CDR3 DNA reads TGTGCCAGCATCCGTCTAGCGGGAGGAGGAGATGAGCAGTTCTTC. Protein product: CASIRLAGGGDEQFF.

The chain links TRBV7-9 to TRBJ2-7; 13 nucleotides agree with TRBD2. V lost 3 bases to trimming and J lost 0 bases; unmatched junction nucleotides: 5. The CDR3 sequence is 17 residues long. The germline gives CDR1 SEHNR, CDR2 FQNEAQ (reference sequence). This CDR3 is CASSFTSGRGFSYEQYF. The CDR3 nucleotides are TGTGCCAGCAGCTTTACTAGCGGGAGGGGTTTCTCCTACGAGCAGTACTTC.

This clonotype is a singleton in its sample. The V and J genes are TRBV5-6 and TRBJ1-2; no firm D call. V dropped 4 bases and J dropped 4 bases, with 20 bases sitting between them. This CDR3 is built from 16 residues. The V gene's germline CDR1 is SGHDT and CDR2 YYEEEE. The CDR3 region is CASSIALRRRLYGYTF. CDR3 DNA: TGTGCCAGCAGCATAGCCTTAAGGCGCCGACTCTATGGCTACACCTTC.

There are a few counts of this clonotype. The gene calls are TRBV28 and TRBJ1-5, with D hard to call. CDR3 length equals 14 residues. Germline assignment: CDR1 MDHEN and CDR2 SYDVKM. V dropped 6 bases and J dropped 0 bases, with 9 bases sitting between them. The CDR3 is CASSPLHSNQPQHF. CDR3 bases: TGTGCCAGCAGCCCCTTGCATAGCAATCAGCCCCAGCATTTT.

V is TRBV6-5 and J is TRBJ2-5; the match to TRBD1 covers 7 bases. With V trimmed by 2 bases and J by 2 bases, 5 bases remained unmatched. Germline-derived CDR1 and CDR2 are MNHEY and SVGAGI. The CDR3 length is 15 residues. The CDR3 DNA reads TGTGCCAGCAGTTACGATCAGGGGGAACAAGAGACCCAGTACTTC. Translating it yields CASSYDQGEQETQYF.

The V gene is TRBV28, the J gene TRBJ1-5; weak D call: TRBD1 (5 bases). The CDR3 loop spans 13 amino acids. The ends were cut back, 10 bases at V and 3 bases at J, with 13 bases in the middle. CDR1 is MDHEN, CDR2 SYDVKM, per germline. This CDR3 reads CAIRGTDNQPQHF. The DNA of the CDR3 is TGTGCCATCCGTGGGACTGACAATCAGCCCCAGCATTTT.

Here the CDR3 DNA reads TGTGCCAGCAGTTGGGTCTCGGTGGAGACCCAGTACTTC. Amino acids: CASSWVSVETQYF. This chain uses TRBV6-2 or TRBV6-3 with TRBJ2-5; D remains ambiguous. The V end lost 4 bases, the J end lost 5 bases, and 11 bases lay between the germline ends. The germline V gene has CDR1 MNHEY and CDR2 SVGEGT. CDR3 length: 13 amino acids.

This clonotype came up many times. The chain uses TRBV11-2 and TRBJ2-1, with 10 bases that match TRBD2. Germline-derived CDR1 and CDR2 are SGHAT and FQNNGV. V gave up 3 bases and J gave up 8 bases; unmatched junction bases: 7. The CDR3 has 15 amino acids. The CDR3 sequence is CASSFGLAGVYEQFF. In DNA, the CDR3 is TGTGCCAGCAGCTTCGGGCTAGCGGGAGTATATGAGCAGTTCTTC.

J is TRBJ2-1 and V is TRBV28, with 8 bases identical to TRBD2. Germline assignment: CDR1 MDHEN and CDR2 SYDVKM. Germline trimming cut 4 bases from V and 8 bases from J; bases unmatched to any gene: 7. The CDR3 runs 14 residues. Here the CDR3 reads CASSSPSGFDEQFF. The CDR3 nucleotides are TGTGCCAGCAGTTCTCCTAGCGGGTTCGATGAGCAGTTCTTC.